One sample yielded the 12 T cell receptor beta chains listed below, sequenced in a study of blood T cell repertoires in COVID-19. Some clones are missing from TCRdb's copy, which holds only in-frame ones; the method was immunoSEQ multiplex PCR. The repertoire holds about 150,000 clones, about 80% seen once, with under 2.5% in the top ten. Sample: peripheral blood. Receptor source: a man between 65 and 79 years old with acute or convalescent COVID-19.

The chain combines TRBV28 with TRBJ2-1, with 9 positions matching TRBD1. Germline CDR1 and CDR2: MDHEN and SYDVKM. V lost 5 bases to trimming and J lost 6 bases; unmatched junction nucleotides: 5. The CDR3 spans 14 residues. The CDR3 sequence: CASSPTTGGNEQFF. CDR3 nucleotide sequence: TGTGCCAGCAGTCCTACGACAGGGGGCAATGAGCAGTTCTTC. Supplemented by reference TRBV28 and TRBJ2-1, the full variable domain reads DVKVTQSSRYLVKRTGEKVFLECVQDMDHENMFWYRQDPGLGLRLIYFSYDVKMKEKGDIPEGYSVSREKKERFSLILESASTNQTSMYLCASSPTTGGNEQFFGPGTRLTVL.

CDR3 residues: CASSQDLGGGYGYTF. The DNA for the CDR3 is TGTGCCAGCAGCCAAGATTTAGGGGGCGGTTATGGCTACACCTTC. The genes are TRBV3-1 (or the pseudogene TRBV3-2) and TRBJ1-2; 7 nucleotides match TRBD1. Germline lookup yields CDR1 LGHDT and CDR2 YNNKEL (reference sequence). The length of the CDR3 is 15 residues. With V trimmed by 0 bases and J by 5 bases, 6 bases remained unmatched.

The rearrangement joins TRBV19 to TRBJ1-1, with D perhaps TRBD1 (6 bases). Germline lookup yields CDR1 LNHDA and CDR2 SQIVND (reference sequence). The CDR3 contains 14 residues. V lost 3 bases and J lost 8, with 16 bases in between. The CDR3 region is CASSIGTRDAEAFF. CDR3 nucleotides: TGTGCCAGTAGTATCGGGACAAGGGATGCGGAAGCTTTCTTT.

The gene calls are TRBV28 and TRBJ2-1; D may be TRBD1 (5 bases). CDR1 and CDR2 from the germline V gene are MDHEN and SYDVKM. CDR3 length: 14 amino acids. The V end lost 4 bases, the J end lost 4 bases, and 11 bases lay between the germline ends. This CDR3 reads CASSSAGIYNEQFF. In nucleotides, the CDR3 is TGTGCCAGCAGTTCGGCAGGGATTTACAATGAGCAGTTCTTC.

The rearrangement uses TRBV28 and TRBJ1-6; 8 bases line up with TRBD1. Germline assignment: CDR1 MDHEN and CDR2 SYDVKM. The CDR3 has 15 amino acids. The V segment lost 4 bases and the J segment 7 bases; nucleotides outside the gene matches: 6. The DNA of the CDR3 is TGTGCCAGCAGTTCACCGGGACAGGTCAATTCACCCCTCCACTTT. It specifies CASSSPGQVNSPLHF.

This chain's CDR3 is CASSQGGTGELFF. The CDR3 coding sequence is TGTGCCAGCAGCCAAGGAGGCACCGGGGAGCTGTTTTTT. The gene calls are TRBV3-1 (or the pseudogene TRBV3-2) and TRBJ2-2; no firm D call. The CDR3 totals 13 residues. Germline values: CDR1 LGHDT, CDR2 YNNKEL (reference sequence). V lost 1 base and J 4 bases, leaving 4 bases between the germline ends.

V and J are TRBV10-2 and TRBJ2-6; D ambiguous. The CDR3 length is 13 residues. The germline gives CDR1 WSHSY, CDR2 SAAADI. V lost 7 bases, J lost 2 bases, and 6 bases lay in between. The CDR3 protein is CASTTAGANVLTF. In nucleotides, the CDR3 is TGCGCCAGCACTACAGCTGGGGCCAACGTCCTGACTTTC.

V gene TRBV6-5 combines with J gene TRBJ1-5; tentative D call: TRBD1 (5 bases). This CDR3 is 14 amino acids long. V was cut by 5 bases and J by 1 base, with 9 bases left in between. CDR1 MNHEY and CDR2 SVGAGI come from the germline V gene. CDR3 residues: CASSNDRSNQPQHF. CDR3 bases: TGTGCCAGCAGTAACGACAGAAGCAATCAGCCCCAGCATTTT.

The chain joins TRBV28 to TRBJ2-1; 10 bases are a match to TRBD2. Trimming took 6 bases from V and 3 from J; bases not matched to a gene: 5. Germline V lookup: CDR1 MDHEN, CDR2 SYDVKM. There are 15 residues in the CDR3. For the CDR3, the DNA is TGTGCCAGCAGATACGGGACTAGCGACTACAATGAGCAGTTCTTC. It translates to CASRYGTSDYNEQFF.

V and J are TRBV7-9 and TRBJ2-1, with 14 bases that match TRBD2. Trimming removed 1 base from V and 5 bases from J; junction bases left unmatched: 4. Per the germline V gene, CDR1 is SEHNR and CDR2 is FQNEAQ (reference sequence). This CDR3 has 17 residues. CDR3 in DNA: TGTGCCAGCAGCTTAGGGACTAGCGGGAGGAGCGACAATGAGCAGTTCTTC. Its translation: CASSLGTSGRSDNEQFF.

This clone was seen more than once but under ten times. V usage is TRBV19 and J usage is TRBJ2-2, with a possible D match to TRBD2 (6 bases). The CDR3 is 15 amino acids. Between the trimmed V and J ends, which lost 7 bases and 3 bases, there was a span of 15 bases. Germline V gene lookup returns CDR1 LNHDA and CDR2 SQIVND (reference sequence). The CDR3 protein is CASTNSGPDTGELFF. The CDR3, as DNA: TGTGCCAGTACCAATAGCGGCCCTGACACCGGGGAGCTGTTTTTT.

The V and J genes are TRBV29-1 and TRBJ2-1; 9 nucleotides line up with TRBD2. Germline V gene sequence: CDR1 SQVTM, CDR2 ANQGSEA. This CDR3 contains 13 residues. The V gene end was trimmed by 1 base and the J gene end by 5 bases; junction bases not matched to a gene: 0. The CDR3 DNA follows: TGCAGCGTTGAAGGACTAGCGGACAATGAGCAGTTCTTC. The encoded protein is CSVEGLADNEQFF.